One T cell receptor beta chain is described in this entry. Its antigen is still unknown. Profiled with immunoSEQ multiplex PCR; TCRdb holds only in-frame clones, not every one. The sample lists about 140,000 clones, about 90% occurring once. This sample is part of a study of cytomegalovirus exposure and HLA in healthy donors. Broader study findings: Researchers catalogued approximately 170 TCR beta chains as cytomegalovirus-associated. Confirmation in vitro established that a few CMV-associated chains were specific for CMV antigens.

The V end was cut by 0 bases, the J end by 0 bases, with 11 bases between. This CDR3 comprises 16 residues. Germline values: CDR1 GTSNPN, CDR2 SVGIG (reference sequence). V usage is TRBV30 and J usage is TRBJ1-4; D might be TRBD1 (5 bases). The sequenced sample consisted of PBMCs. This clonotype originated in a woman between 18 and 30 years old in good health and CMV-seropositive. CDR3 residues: CAWSVRTTATNEKLFF. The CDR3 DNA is TGTGCCTGGAGTGTAAGGACAACCGCAACTAATGAAAAACTGTTTTTT.